Here is one T cell receptor beta chain with its context. Its target is not known. The data were obtained in a study of shared clonotypes between healthy human individuals. About the study: Donors were two women and a few men aged 18 to 49. General study points: For naive CD4 cells, 4% to 5% of clonotypes were shared across a few donors. Clonotypes shared by all four donors outscored non-shared clonotypes in generation probability.

The data were produced by immunoSEQ multiplex PCR, yet TCRdb's version contains in-frame clones alone and is incomplete. The table includes 2,500,000 or so clones, under 95% detected once. The V segment lost 5 bases and the J segment 7 bases; nucleotides outside the gene matches: 4. This CDR3 region has 13 residues. Germline V gives CDR1 SGHTA, CDR2 FQGTGA. Both subsets, CD45RA+ naive and CD45RA-negative memory, were split from the CD4+ cells. The chain uses TRBV7-3 and TRBJ2-1, with TRBD2 matching 8 bases. The TCR originated in a man between 18 and 35 years old in good health. Some clones in this sample may be carry-over from other donors' samples. The source material was naive CD4+ T cells from PBMCs. Subset: CD45RA+ positively selected. CDR3 bases: TGTGCCAGCAGCCCCCAGCGGGAGAATGAGCAGTTCTTC. Its protein is CASSPQRENEQFF. Full variable domain (missing parts from reference TRBV7-3 and TRBJ2-1): GAGVSQTPSNKVTEKGKYVELRCDPISGHTALYWYRQSLGQGPEFLIYFQGTGAADDSGLPNDRFFAVRPEGSVSTLKIQRTERGDSAVYLCASSPQRENEQFFGPGTRLTVL.